The clone carrying this T cell receptor beta chain was seen only a few times. The antigen remains undetermined. The data originate from a study of T cells after yellow fever vaccination. The germline CDR1 and CDR2 sequences are DFQATT and SNEGSKA (reference sequence). The CDR3 extends over 16 amino acids. The germline V and J ends were trimmed by 4 bases and 0 bases, with 13 bases remaining between them. Study findings and constraints: Among primary-vaccination clones, most reappeared after the booster, at 95% to 96% for CD4 and 88% for CD8. Researchers noted that a small share of clonotypes showed up in both CD4 and CD8 compartments.

TCRdb ran MiXCR on the 5' RACE reads and lists one entry per CDR3 protein. The sample carries about 300,000 distinct CDR3 sequences, roughly 6.8% recorded once. V gene TRBV20-1 combines with J gene TRBJ1-6; D is unresolved. The sample consisted of PBMCs, taken 35 to 50 days after the first yellow fever vaccination. This TCR was recovered from a man aged 18 to 30 who received the YFV17D yellow fever vaccine. Here the CDR3 reads CSAKSGRSSYNSPLHF. The CDR3 coding sequence is TGCAGTGCTAAGAGCGGACGAAGCTCCTATAATTCACCCCTCCACTTT.